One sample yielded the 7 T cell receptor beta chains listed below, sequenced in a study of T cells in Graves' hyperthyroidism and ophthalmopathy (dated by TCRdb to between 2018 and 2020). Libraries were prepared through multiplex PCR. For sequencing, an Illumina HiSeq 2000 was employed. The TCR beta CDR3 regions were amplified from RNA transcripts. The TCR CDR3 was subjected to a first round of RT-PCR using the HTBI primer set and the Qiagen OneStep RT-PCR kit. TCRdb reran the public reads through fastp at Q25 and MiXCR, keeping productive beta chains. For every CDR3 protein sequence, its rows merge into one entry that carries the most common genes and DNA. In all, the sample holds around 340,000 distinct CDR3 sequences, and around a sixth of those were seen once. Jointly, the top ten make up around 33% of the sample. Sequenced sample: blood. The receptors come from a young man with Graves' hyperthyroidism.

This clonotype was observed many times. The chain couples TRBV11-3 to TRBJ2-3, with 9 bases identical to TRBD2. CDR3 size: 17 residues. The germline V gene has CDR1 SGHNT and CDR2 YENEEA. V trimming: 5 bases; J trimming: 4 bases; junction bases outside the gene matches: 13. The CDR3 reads CASSPTDLAGRADTQYF. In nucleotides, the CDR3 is TGTGCCAGCAGCCCAACAGACCTAGCGGGAAGGGCAGATACGCAGTATTTT.

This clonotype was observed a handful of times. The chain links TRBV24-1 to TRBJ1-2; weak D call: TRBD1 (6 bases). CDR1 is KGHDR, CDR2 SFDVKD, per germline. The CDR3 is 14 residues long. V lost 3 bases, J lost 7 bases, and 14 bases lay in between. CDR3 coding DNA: TGTGCCACCAGTGATCTGACAGGTGAATTTGGCTACACCTTC. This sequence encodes CATSDLTGEFGYTF.

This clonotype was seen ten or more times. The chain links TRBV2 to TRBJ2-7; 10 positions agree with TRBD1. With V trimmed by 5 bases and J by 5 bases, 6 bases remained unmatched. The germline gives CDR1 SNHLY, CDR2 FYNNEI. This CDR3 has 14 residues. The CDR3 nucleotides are TGTGCCAGCAGTTTTCCCGGGACAGGGGACGAGCAGTACTTC. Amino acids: CASSFPGTGDEQYF.

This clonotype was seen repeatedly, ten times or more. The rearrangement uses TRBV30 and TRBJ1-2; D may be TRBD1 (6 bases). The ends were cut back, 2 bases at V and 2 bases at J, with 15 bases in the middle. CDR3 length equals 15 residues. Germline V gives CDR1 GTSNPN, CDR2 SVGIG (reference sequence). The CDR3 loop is CAWSFIGQRNYGYTF. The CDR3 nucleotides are TGTGCCTGGAGTTTTATCGGACAGAGAAACTATGGCTACACCTTC.

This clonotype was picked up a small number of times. The CDR3 protein is CASSSGQGDSYEQYF. CDR3 nucleotide sequence: TGTGCCAGCAGCTCAGGACAGGGGGATTCCTACGAGCAGTACTTC. The chain employs TRBV11-1 and TRBJ2-7; 10 positions match TRBD1. The CDR3 length is 15 residues. The ends lost 4 bases at V and 1 base at J; junction bases unmatched: 4. Looked up from germline, CDR1 is SGHAT and CDR2 is FQDESV (reference sequence). The whole variable domain, remainder taken from reference TRBV11-1 and TRBJ2-7, is EAEVAQSPRYKITEKSQAVAFWCDPISGHATLYWYRQILGQGPELLVQFQDESVVDDSQLPKDRFSAERLKGVDSTLKIQPAELGDSAMYLCASSSGQGDSYEQYFGPGTRLTVT.

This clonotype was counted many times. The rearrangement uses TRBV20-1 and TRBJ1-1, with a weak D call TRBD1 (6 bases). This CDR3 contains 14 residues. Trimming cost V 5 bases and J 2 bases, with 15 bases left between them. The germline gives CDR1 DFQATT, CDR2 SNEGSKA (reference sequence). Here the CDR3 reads CSAELGGDNTEAFF. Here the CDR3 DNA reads TGCAGTGCTGAGTTAGGGGGGGACAACACTGAAGCTTTCTTT.

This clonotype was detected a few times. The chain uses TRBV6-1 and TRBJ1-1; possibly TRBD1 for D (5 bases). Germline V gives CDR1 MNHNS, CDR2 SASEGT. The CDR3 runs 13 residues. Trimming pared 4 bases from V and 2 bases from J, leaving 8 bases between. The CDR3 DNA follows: TGTGCCAGCAGTGCACAGGAAAACACTGAAGCTTTCTTT. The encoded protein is CASSAQENTEAFF.